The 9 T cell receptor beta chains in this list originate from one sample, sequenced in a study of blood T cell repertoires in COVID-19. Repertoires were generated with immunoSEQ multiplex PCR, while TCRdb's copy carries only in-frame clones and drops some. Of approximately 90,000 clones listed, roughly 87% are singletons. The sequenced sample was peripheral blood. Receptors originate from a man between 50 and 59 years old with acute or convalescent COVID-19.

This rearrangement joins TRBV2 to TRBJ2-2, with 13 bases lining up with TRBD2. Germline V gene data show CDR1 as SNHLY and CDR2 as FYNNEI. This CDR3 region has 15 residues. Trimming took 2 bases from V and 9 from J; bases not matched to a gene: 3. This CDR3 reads CASSEWTSGGRELFF. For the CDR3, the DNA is TGTGCCAGCAGTGAATGGACTAGCGGGGGACGGGAGCTGTTTTTT.

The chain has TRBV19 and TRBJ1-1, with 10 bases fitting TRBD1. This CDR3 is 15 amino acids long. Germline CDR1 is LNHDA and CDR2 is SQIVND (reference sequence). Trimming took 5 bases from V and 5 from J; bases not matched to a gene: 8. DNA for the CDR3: TGTGCCAGTAGTCCCTCGACAGGGGGCAATACTGAAGCTTTCTTT. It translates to CASSPSTGGNTEAFF.

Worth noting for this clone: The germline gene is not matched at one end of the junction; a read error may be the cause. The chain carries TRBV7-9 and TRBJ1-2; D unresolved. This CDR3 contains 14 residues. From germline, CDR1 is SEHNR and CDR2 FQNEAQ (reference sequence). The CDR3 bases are TGTGCCAGCAGCGTAGCCCGCAGTAACTATGGCTACACCTTC. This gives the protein CASSVARSNYGYTF.

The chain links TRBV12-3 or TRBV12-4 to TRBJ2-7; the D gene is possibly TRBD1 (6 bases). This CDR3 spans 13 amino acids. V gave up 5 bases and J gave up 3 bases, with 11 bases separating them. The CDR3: CASSPKTGYEQYF. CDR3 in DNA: TGTGCCAGCAGTCCGAAGACAGGCTACGAGCAGTACTTC.

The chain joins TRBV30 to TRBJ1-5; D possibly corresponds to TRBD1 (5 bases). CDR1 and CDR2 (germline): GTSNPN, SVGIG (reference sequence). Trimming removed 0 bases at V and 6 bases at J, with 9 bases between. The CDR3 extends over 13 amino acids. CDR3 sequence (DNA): TGTGCCTGGAGTGTAGACAGCTTTCAGCCCCAGCATTTT. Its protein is CAWSVDSFQPQHF.

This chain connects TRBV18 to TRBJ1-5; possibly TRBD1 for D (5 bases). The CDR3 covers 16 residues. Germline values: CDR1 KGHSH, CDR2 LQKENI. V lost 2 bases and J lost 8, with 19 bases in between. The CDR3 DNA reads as TGTGCCAGCTCACCAGGGGCAGCAGGGCGTAGGGAGCCCCAGCATTTT. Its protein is CASSPGAAGRREPQHF.

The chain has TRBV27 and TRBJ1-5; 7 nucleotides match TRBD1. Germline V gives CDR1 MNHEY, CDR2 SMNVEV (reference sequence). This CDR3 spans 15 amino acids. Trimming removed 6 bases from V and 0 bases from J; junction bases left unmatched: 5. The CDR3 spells CASRTGTVSNQPQHF. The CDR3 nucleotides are TGTGCCAGCAGGACCGGGACAGTTAGCAATCAGCCCCAGCATTTT.

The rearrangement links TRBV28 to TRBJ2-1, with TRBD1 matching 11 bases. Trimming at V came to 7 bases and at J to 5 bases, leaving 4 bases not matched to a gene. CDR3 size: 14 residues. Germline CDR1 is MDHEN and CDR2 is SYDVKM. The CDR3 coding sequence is TGTGCCAGCACCAGGACAGGGGGCAACAATGAGCAGTTCTTC. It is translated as CASTRTGGNNEQFF.

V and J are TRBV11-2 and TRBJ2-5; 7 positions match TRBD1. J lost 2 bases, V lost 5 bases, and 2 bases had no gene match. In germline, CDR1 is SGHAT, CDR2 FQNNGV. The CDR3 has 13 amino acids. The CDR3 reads CASSKTGQETQYF. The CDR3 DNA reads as TGTGCCAGCAGCAAGACAGGGCAAGAGACCCAGTACTTC.